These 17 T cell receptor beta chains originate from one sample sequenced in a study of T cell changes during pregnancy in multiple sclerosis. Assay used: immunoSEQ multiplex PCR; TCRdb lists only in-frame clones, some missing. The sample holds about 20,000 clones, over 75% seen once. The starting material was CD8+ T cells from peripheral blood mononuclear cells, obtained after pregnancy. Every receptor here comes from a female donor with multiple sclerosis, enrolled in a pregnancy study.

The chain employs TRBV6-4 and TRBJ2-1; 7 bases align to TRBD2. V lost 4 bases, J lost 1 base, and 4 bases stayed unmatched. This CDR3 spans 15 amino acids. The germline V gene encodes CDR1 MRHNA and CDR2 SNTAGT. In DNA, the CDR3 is TGTGCCAGCAGTGCCGCTAGCGGTTCCTACAATGAGCAGTTCTTC. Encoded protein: CASSAASGSYNEQFF.

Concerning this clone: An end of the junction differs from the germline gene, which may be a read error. In DNA, the CDR3 is TGCGCCAGCAGTCAAGAAGCGGGACTAGCGTCAGATACGCAGTATTTT. This gives the protein CASSQEAGLASDTQYF. The rearrangement links TRBV4-1 to TRBJ2-3; TRBD2 agrees at 10 bases. CDR1 is MGHRA, CDR2 YSYEKL, per germline. This CDR3 region has 16 residues.

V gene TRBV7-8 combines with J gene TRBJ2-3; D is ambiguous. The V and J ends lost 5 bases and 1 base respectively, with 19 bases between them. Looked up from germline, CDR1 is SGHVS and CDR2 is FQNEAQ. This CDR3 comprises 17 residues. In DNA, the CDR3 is TGTGCCAGCAGCCGATTGCCGGCTTGGAGCCGCACAGATACGCAGTATTTT. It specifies CASSRLPAWSRTDTQYF.

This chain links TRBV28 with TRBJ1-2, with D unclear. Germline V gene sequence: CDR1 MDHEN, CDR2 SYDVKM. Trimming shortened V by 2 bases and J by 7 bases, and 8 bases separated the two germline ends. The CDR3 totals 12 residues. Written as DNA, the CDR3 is TGTGCCAGCAGTTTAGCCGAGGGTGGCTACACCTTC. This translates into CASSLAEGGYTF.

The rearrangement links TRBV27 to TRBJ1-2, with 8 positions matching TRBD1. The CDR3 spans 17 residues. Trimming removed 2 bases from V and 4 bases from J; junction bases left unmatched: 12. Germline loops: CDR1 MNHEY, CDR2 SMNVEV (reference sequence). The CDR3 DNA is TGTGCCAGCAGTTTAGGACAGGGAAAGGGCTCGGTCTATGGCTACACCTTC. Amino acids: CASSLGQGKGSVYGYTF.

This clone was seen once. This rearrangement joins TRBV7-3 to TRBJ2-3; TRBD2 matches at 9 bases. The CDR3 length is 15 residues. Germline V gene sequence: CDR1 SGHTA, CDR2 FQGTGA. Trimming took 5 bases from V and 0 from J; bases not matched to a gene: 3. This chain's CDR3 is CASSASGASTDTQYF. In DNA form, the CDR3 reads TGTGCCAGCAGCGCTAGCGGGGCTAGCACAGATACGCAGTATTTT.

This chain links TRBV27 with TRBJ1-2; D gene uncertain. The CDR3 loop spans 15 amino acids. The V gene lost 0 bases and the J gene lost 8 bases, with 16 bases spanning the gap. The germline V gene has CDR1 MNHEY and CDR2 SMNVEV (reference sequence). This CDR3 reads CASSLSGSPSEGYTF. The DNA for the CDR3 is TGTGCCAGCAGTTTATCCGGGAGCCCCAGTGAGGGCTACACCTTC.

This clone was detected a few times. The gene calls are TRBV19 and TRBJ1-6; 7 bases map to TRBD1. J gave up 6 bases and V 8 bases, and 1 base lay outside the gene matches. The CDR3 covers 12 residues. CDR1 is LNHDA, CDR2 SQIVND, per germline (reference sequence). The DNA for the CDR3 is TGTGCCAGTGGACAGGCTAATTCACCCCTCCACTTT. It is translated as CASGQANSPLHF.

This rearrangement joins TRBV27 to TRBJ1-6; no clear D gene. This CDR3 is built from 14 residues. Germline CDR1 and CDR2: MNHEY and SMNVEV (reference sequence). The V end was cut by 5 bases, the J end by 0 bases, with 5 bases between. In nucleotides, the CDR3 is TGTGCCAGCAGTAAGAGCTCCTATAATTCACCCCTCCACTTT. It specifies CASSKSSYNSPLHF.

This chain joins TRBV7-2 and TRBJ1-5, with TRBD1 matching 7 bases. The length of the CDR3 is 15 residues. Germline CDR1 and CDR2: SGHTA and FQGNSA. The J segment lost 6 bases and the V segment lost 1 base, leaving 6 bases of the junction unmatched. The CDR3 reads CASSLDGRGFQPQHF. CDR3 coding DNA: TGTGCCAGCAGCTTAGACGGCAGGGGGTTTCAGCCCCAGCATTTT.

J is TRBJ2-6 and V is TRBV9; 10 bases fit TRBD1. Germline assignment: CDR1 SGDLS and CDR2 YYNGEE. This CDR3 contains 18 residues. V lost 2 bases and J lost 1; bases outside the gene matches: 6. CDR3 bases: TGTGCCAGCAGCGTGACAGGGGGCGCTTTTTCTGGGGCCAACGTCCTGACTTTC. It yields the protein CASSVTGGAFSGANVLTF.

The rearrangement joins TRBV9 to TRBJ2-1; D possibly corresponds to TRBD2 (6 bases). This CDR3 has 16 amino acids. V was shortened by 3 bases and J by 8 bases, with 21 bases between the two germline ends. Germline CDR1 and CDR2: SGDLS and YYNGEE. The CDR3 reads CASSEGKTRIGDEQFF. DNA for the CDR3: TGTGCCAGCAGCGAAGGAAAGACTAGAATAGGAGATGAGCAGTTCTTC.

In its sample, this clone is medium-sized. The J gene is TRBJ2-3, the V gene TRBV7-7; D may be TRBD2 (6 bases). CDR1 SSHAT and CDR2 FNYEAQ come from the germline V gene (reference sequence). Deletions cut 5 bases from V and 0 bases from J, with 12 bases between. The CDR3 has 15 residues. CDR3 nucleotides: TGTGCCAGCAGCATTGGACTAACTAGCACAGATACGCAGTATTTT. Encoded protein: CASSIGLTSTDTQYF. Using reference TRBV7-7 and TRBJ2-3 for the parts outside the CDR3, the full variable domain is GAGVSQSPRYKVTKRGQDVTLRCDPISSHATLYWYQQALGQGPEFLTYFNYEAQPDKSGLPSDRFSAERPEGSISTLTIQRTEQRDSAMYRCASSIGLTSTDTQYFGPGTRLTVL.

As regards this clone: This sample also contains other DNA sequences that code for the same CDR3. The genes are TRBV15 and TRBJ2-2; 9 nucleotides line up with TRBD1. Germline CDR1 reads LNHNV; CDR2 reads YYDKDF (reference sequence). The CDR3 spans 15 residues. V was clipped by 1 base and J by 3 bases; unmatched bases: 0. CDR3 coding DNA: TGTGCCACCAGCAGAGGGACAGGGGACACCGGGGAGCTGTTTTTT. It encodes CATSRGTGDTGELFF.

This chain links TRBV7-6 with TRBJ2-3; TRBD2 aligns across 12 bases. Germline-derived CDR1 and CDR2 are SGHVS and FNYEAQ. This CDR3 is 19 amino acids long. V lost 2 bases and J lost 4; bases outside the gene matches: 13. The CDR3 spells CASSLLMLAGGFVPDTQYF. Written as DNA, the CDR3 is TGTGCCAGCAGCTTATTAATGCTAGCGGGAGGGTTTGTCCCAGATACGCAGTATTTT.

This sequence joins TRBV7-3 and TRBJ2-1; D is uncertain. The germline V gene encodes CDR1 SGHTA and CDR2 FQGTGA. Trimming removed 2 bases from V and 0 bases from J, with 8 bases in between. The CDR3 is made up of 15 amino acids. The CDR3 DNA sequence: TGTGCCAGCAGCTTAGGGCCAACCTCCTACAATGAGCAGTTCTTC. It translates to CASSLGPTSYNEQFF.

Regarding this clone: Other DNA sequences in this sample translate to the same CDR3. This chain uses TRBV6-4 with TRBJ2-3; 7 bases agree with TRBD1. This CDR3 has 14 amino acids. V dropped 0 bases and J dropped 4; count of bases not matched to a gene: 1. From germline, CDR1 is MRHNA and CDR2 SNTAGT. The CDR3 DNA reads TGTGCCAGCAGTGACTCGCAGGGGGCAGATACGCAGTATTTT. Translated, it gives CASSDSQGADTQYF.